A selection of T cell receptor beta chains follows, all from one sample in a study of T-cell reconstitution after alpha-beta-depleted transplantation in children. TCRdb passed the PCR reads through MiXCR, listing each CDR3 protein once. The sample lists around 680,000 distinct CDR3 sequences, around 17% occurring once. The sequenced sample was PBMCs from the stem cell graft donor, obtained from the stem cell graft. All receptors derive from a human donor who donated a stem cell graft to a child with acute myeloid leukemia. CDR3s include the opening cysteine and the closing phenylalanine or tryptophan. Fields, in order: CDR3 DNA, CDR3 protein, V gene, J gene, clone size, D gene. The D gene is left open where the match is weak. The size entry is marked missing in some rows and otherwise reads once, few, many or a size class.

TGCAGTGCTAGTATTCCAGGGGTCACCGGGGAGCTGTTTTTT	CSASIPGVTGELFF	TRBV20-1	TRBJ2-2	many	-
TGTGCCAGCAGTCTTAAGGGGGACACTGAAGCTTTCTTT	CASSLKGDTEAFF	TRBV12-3/TRBV12-4	TRBJ1-1	many	-
TGTGCCACCAGTGATGGACAGGGGGCAAGACAGCCCCAGCATTTT	CATSDGQGARQPQHF	TRBV24-1	TRBJ1-5	-	TRBD1
TGCAGCGTCGCCATCGGGACGGACTCTGGGGCCAACGTCCTGACTTTC	CSVAIGTDSGANVLTF	TRBV29-1	TRBJ2-6	-	-
TGCGCCAGCAGCTTGGAGTCGGGACTAGCGGGGGCGAAGCAGTTCTTC	CASSLESGLAGAKQFF	TRBV5-1	TRBJ2-1	few	TRBD2
TGCGCCAGCGGGGCCAGGACAAACCAAGAGACCCAGTACTTC	CASGARTNQETQYF	TRBV5-1	TRBJ2-5	few	-
TGCAGCGTCGGACTAGCGGGGGAAGAGACCCAGTACTTC	CSVGLAGEETQYF	TRBV29-1	TRBJ2-5	many	TRBD2
TGCGCCAGCAGCTCCGGATCCACTGGTGCTGAAGCTTTCTTT	CASSSGSTGAEAFF	TRBV5-1	TRBJ1-1	many	-
TGTGCCAGCACCCCGACAGGGAACACTGAAGCTTTCTTT	CASTPTGNTEAFF	TRBV27	TRBJ1-1	few	-
TGCGCCAGCAGCTTGGGTGTTTGCGGTTCGTGCGTCTACGAGCAGTACTTC	CASSLGVCGSCVYEQYF	TRBV5-1	TRBJ2-7	few	-
TGTGCCAGCAGTTACTTCGAGGGTTGGGAGCAGTTCTTC	CASSYFEGWEQFF	TRBV6-6	TRBJ2-1	-	-
TGTGCCAGCAGTGTCCAGTGGGGACACCCCTACGAGCAGTACTTC	CASSVQWGHPYEQYF	TRBV12-3/TRBV12-4	TRBJ2-7	few	-
TGTGCCAGCAGCCCTCGGACAGGATACATGAACACTGAAGCTTTCTTT	CASSPRTGYMNTEAFF	TRBV5-4	TRBJ1-1	-	TRBD1
TGCAGTGCTTGGCGGACAGGGGGTTACAATGAGCAGTTCTTC	CSAWRTGGYNEQFF	TRBV20-1	TRBJ2-1	-	TRBD1
TGCAGTGCTAGAGCGGGGGGATTCTGGGATGAGCAGTTCTTC	CSARAGGFWDEQFF	TRBV20-1	TRBJ2-1	-	TRBD2
TGCAGCGTTGCTCGGGTTTTGGGGATCCAAGAGACCCAGTACTTC	CSVARVLGIQETQYF	TRBV29-1	TRBJ2-5	many	-
TGTGCCAGCAGCTCACAGCGCTATAATTCACCCCTCCACTTT	CASSSQRYNSPLHF	TRBV5-6	TRBJ1-6	many	-
TGCGCCAGCAGCCAAAGAGGACTAGTTATGGATACGCAGTATTTT	CASSQRGLVMDTQYF	TRBV4-3	TRBJ2-3	-	TRBD2
TGTGCCAGCAGTCGACAGGGGTTCGCCTTAATGAACAATGAGCAGTTCTTC	CASSRQGFALMNNEQFF	TRBV6-5	TRBJ2-1	many	TRBD1
TGTGCCAGCAGGCTCGGGGGGTCTGGAAACACCATATATTTT	CASRLGGSGNTIYF	TRBV12-3/TRBV12-4	TRBJ1-3	few	-
TGCAGTGCTAGCGACAGGGGGGTCCACATTCAGTACTTC	CSASDRGVHIQYF	TRBV20-1	TRBJ2-4	many	TRBD1
TGTGCCAGCAGTTTAACAGGGGAGGGCAACACTGAAGCTTTCTTT	CASSLTGEGNTEAFF	TRBV12-3/TRBV12-4	TRBJ1-1	many	TRBD1
TGTGCCAGCAGTAGGACAGGGGGCACCACCGGGGAGCTGTTTTTT	CASSRTGGTTGELFF	TRBV6-2/TRBV6-3	TRBJ2-2	-	TRBD1
TGCGCCAGCAGCCAAGATGACTCAGGATTAGAGACCCAGTACTTC	CASSQDDSGLETQYF	TRBV4-3	TRBJ2-5	-	-
TGCAGTGCTAGAGATCGCGGCAGGACGGCAGGTCTCGAGCAGTACTTC	CSARDRGRTAGLEQYF	TRBV20-1	TRBJ2-7	many	-
TGCGCCAGCAGCTTGGCCGTAGTAGGCACAGATACGCAGTATTTT	CASSLAVVGTDTQYF	TRBV5-1	TRBJ2-3	once	-
TGTGCCAGCAGCTTAAGGTCGAGACACAACACCGGGGAGCTGTTTTTT	CASSLRSRHNTGELFF	TRBV7-2	TRBJ2-2	many	-
TGTGCCATACGGACTAGCGGGGGCTACGAGCAGCACTTC	CAIRTSGGYEQHF	TRBV10-3	TRBJ2-7	many	TRBD2
TGCGCCAGCAGTGACGAGGAAGGGCCGAGCTCCTATAATTCACCCCTCCACTTT	CASSDEEGPSSYNSPLHF	TRBV10-1	TRBJ1-6	-	-
TGTGCCAGCAGCCAGGGAGCTCCCAAGGACTCCTACGAGCAGTACTTC	CASSQGAPKDSYEQYF	TRBV12-3/TRBV12-4	TRBJ2-7	-	-
TGTGCCACCAGTGGGCCGGGACTAGGGGAAGAGACCCAGTACTTC	CATSGPGLGEETQYF	TRBV24-1	TRBJ2-5	-	TRBD2
TGCAGTGCTAGTAGGGGACCCAGGTCTGGAAACACCATATATTTT	CSASRGPRSGNTIYF	TRBV20-1	TRBJ1-3	many	-
TGTGCCAGCAGCCTACCGATTGGCTATGGCTACACCTTC	CASSLPIGYGYTF	TRBV7-8	TRBJ1-2	many	-